These T cell receptor beta chains were read from a single sample in a study of PD-1 blockade in classical Hodgkin lymphoma. Sequencing was performed with immunoSEQ multiplex PCR; in TCRdb, only in-frame clones are kept and a portion is missing. The sample records approximately 44,000 clones, approximately 80% being singletons. The sample was peripheral blood mononuclear cells (PBMCs), taken at baseline. These receptors all come from a human donor with classical Hodgkin lymphoma. CDR3s include the opening cysteine and the closing phenylalanine or tryptophan. A D gene is named only where the DNA matches it firmly. Size values are once, few and many counts, or a class for expanded clones, and some rows have none.

abundance	d_gene	v_gene	j_gene	CDR3aa	CDR3nt
-	-	TRBV27	TRBJ1-5	CASSQLEGDQPQHF	TGTGCCAGCAGCCAGCTGGAGGGGGATCAGCCCCAGCATTTT
-	-	TRBV6-4	TRBJ2-2	CASSDRAGELFF	TGTGCCAGCAGTGACAGGGCCGGGGAGCTGTTTTTT
once	-	TRBV7-2	TRBJ2-6	CASSLGALSGANVLTF	TGTGCCAGCAGCTTAGGTGCGCTCTCTGGGGCCAACGTCCTGACTTTC
-	-	TRBV11-2	TRBJ2-3	CASSSIGTSTDTQYF	TGTGCCAGCAGCTCCATAGGTACCAGCACAGATACGCAGTATTTT
-	TRBD1	TRBV6-6	TRBJ2-7	CASSPTGTGGAKQYF	TGTGCCAGCAGTCCTACCGGGACAGGGGGCGCAAAGCAGTACTTC
-	-	TRBV7-2	TRBJ1-2	CASSLQGANYGYTF	TGTGCCAGCAGCTTACAGGGCGCTAACTATGGCTACACCTTC
-	-	TRBV7-2	TRBJ1-2	CASSSQGMMGPGYTF	TGTGCCAGCAGCTCTCAGGGTATGATGGGTCCTGGCTACACCTTC
-	-	TRBV30	TRBJ1-1	CAWSEQNTEAFF	TGTGCCTGGAGTGAGCAAAACACTGAAGCTTTCTTT
-	TRBD1	TRBV28	TRBJ2-7	CASRDRAYEQYF	TGTGCCAGCAGGGACAGGGCCTACGAGCAGTACTTC
-	-	TRBV6-1	TRBJ2-1	CASSEGQQLNEQFF	TGTGCCAGCAGTGAAGGTCAGCAGCTCAATGAGCAGTTCTTC
-	-	TRBV6-5	TRBJ1-4	CASRPGLNEKLFF	TGTGCCAGCAGGCCAGGGTTGAATGAAAAACTGTTTTTT
once	-	TRBV5-1	TRBJ1-1	CASSLKPGNTEAFF	TGCGCCAGCAGCTTAAAACCAGGGAACACTGAAGCTTTCTTT
-	-	TRBV29-1	TRBJ1-5	CSVAYLDSQPQHF	TGCAGCGTTGCATATTTAGACAGTCAGCCCCAGCATTTT
-	-	TRBV7-2	TRBJ2-7	CASSLVAGALSYEQYF	TGTGCCAGCAGCTTAGTCGCGGGGGCCCTATCCTACGAGCAGTACTTC
-	TRBD1	TRBV28	TRBJ1-2	CASSSVKGGAGYGYTF	TGTGCCAGCAGCTCGGTCAAAGGGGGCGCGGGCTATGGCTACACCTTC
-	-	TRBV6-6	TRBJ1-1	CASRLDPSVGAFF	TGTGCCAGCAGACTGGACCCCTCGGTAGGAGCTTTCTTT
-	-	TRBV6-1	TRBJ2-7	CASSSVYEQYF	TGTGCCAGCAGCTCCGTCTACGAGCAGTACTTC
-	-	TRBV4-3	TRBJ1-4	CASSHDAGGNEKLFF	TGCGCCAGCAGCCATGACGCGGGCGGTAATGAAAAACTGTTTTTT
-	TRBD2	TRBV6-5	TRBJ2-7	CASSPSSGGSYEQYF	TGTGCCAGCAGCCCCTCTAGCGGTGGGTCCTACGAGCAGTACTTC
few	TRBD2	TRBV9	TRBJ2-5	CASSVRAAGAPETQYF	TGTGCCAGCAGCGTGAGAGCGGCGGGAGCCCCCGAGACCCAGTACTTC
-	-	TRBV7-2	TRBJ2-7	CASSALPGSYEQYF	TGTGCCAGCAGCGCCCTTCCAGGGTCCTACGAGCAGTACTTC
-	-	TRBV6-5	TRBJ1-2	CASSYGQQYGYTF	TGTGCCAGCAGTTACGGCCAGCAATATGGCTACACCTTC
-	-	TRBV9	TRBJ2-5	CASSLQGNQETQYF	TGTGCCAGCAGCCTCCAGGGTAACCAAGAGACCCAGTACTTC
-	-	TRBV4-1	TRBJ2-7	CASSQAPPGGSYEQYF	TGCGCCAGCAGCCAAGCCCCCCCGGGCGGCTCCTACGAGCAGTACTTC
-	-	TRBV30	TRBJ2-5	CAWSVSLGQWAQYF	TGTGCCTGGAGTGTAAGCCTGGGGCAGTGGGCCCAGTACTTC
once	TRBD1	TRBV5-1	TRBJ2-2	CASSRRGQPNTGELFF	TGCGCCAGCAGCCGCCGGGGACAGCCGAACACCGGGGAGCTGTTTTTT
-	TRBD1	TRBV28	TRBJ2-7	CASSLWGQQHYEQYF	TGTGCCAGCAGTTTATGGGGACAGCAACACTACGAGCAGTACTTC
once	TRBD1	TRBV30	TRBJ2-7	CAWSTIGTGATRSAYEQYF	TGTGCCTGGAGTACAATAGGGACAGGGGCCACCCGTTCGGCCTACGAGCAGTACTTC
few	-	TRBV11-2	TRBJ2-3	CASSLAPGAPDTQYF	TGTGCCAGCAGCTTAGCCCCAGGGGCCCCGGATACGCAGTATTTT
-	-	TRBV6-1	TRBJ2-1	CASSSFGGGNEQFF	TGTGCCAGCAGTTCATTTGGTGGGGGCAATGAGCAGTTCTTC
few	-	TRBV7-9	TRBJ1-4	CASSFSMDGTNEKLFF	TGTGCCAGCAGCTTCTCTATGGACGGGACTAATGAAAAACTGTTTTTT
-	-	TRBV19	TRBJ1-5	CASRGTDSSNQPQHF	TGTGCCAGTAGAGGGACGGACAGTTCTAATCAGCCCCAGCATTTT
-	TRBD1	TRBV29-1	TRBJ2-7	CSVHFRDSYSYEQYF	TGCAGCGTTCATTTCCGGGACAGTTACTCCTACGAGCAGTACTTC
-	TRBD2	TRBV5-8	TRBJ2-3	CASTSLAGGFTDTQYF	TGTGCCAGCACGTCACTAGCGGGAGGATTCACAGATACGCAGTATTTT
-	-	TRBV7-2	TRBJ2-7	CASSIRRSYEQYF	TGTGCCAGCAGCATCCGACGGAGCTACGAGCAGTACTTC
-	-	TRBV7-9	TRBJ2-5	CASSFQWETQYF	TGTGCCAGCAGCTTTCAATGGGAGACCCAGTACTTC
few	TRBD2	TRBV10-3	TRBJ2-2	CAISGGAGELFF	TGTGCCATCAGCGGGGGGGCCGGGGAGCTGTTTTTT
-	-	TRBV6-5	TRBJ1-1	CASSYRQPGTEAFF	TGTGCCAGCAGTTACCGACAGCCGGGCACTGAAGCTTTCTTT
-	-	TRBV7-2	TRBJ2-5	CASRLPGGAAQYF	TGTGCCAGCAGACTCCCAGGGGGGGCGGCCCAGTACTTC
-	TRBD1	TRBV18	TRBJ2-1	CASSLRYGDREFNEQFF	TGTGCCAGCTCACTTAGGTATGGGGACAGGGAATTCAATGAGCAGTTCTTC
-	-	TRBV28	TRBJ2-3	CASSLFGGPGDTQYF	TGTGCCAGCAGTTTATTTGGCGGGCCGGGGGATACGCAGTATTTT
few	-	TRBV6-6	TRBJ2-5	CASSYGETQYF	TGTGCCAGCAGTTACGGGGAGACCCAGTACTTC
-	TRBD1	TRBV29-1	TRBJ2-7	CSVSGQGLGEQYF	TGCAGCGTGTCGGGACAGGGGTTAGGGGAGCAGTACTTC
-	-	TRBV7-3	TRBJ2-6	CASSLGHRVSGANVLTF	TGTGCCAGCAGCTTAGGGCACAGGGTTAGTGGGGCCAACGTCCTGACTTTC
-	TRBD1	TRBV7-3	TRBJ2-3	CASSFQGASTDTQYF	TGTGCCAGCAGCTTCCAGGGGGCTAGCACAGATACGCAGTATTTT